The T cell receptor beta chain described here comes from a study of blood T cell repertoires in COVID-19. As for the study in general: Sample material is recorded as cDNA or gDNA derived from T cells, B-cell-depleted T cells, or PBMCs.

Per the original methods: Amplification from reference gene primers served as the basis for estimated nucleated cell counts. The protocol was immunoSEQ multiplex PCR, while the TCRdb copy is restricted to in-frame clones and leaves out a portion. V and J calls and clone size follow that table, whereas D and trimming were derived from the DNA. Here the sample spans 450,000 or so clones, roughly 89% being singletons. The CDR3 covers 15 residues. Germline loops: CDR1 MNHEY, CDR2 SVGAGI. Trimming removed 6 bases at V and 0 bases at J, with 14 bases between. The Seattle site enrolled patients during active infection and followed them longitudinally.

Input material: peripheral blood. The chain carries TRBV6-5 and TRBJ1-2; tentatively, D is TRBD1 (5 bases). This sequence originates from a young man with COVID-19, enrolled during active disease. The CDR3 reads CASSPFGGANYGYTF. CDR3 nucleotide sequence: TGTGCCAGCAGCCCGTTCGGGGGAGCTAACTATGGCTACACCTTC.